Here is one T cell receptor (beta chain) with its context. This record belongs to a study of preoperative IRX-2 immunotherapy in early breast cancer. Trimming removed 3 bases from V and 8 bases from J, with 13 bases in between. There are 13 residues in the CDR3. Germline V gene lookup returns CDR1 MDHEN and CDR2 SYDVKM. Stated treatment: preoperative locoregional IRX-2 cytokine immunotherapy. Samples came from a phase Ib trial of preoperative locoregional IRX-2 cytokine immunotherapy. Assay: immunoSEQ multiplex PCR; the TCRdb copy retains only in-frame clones and omits some. Among some 99,000 clones, roughly 90% were seen once, and the ten largest hold over 2%.

The input for sequencing was tumor tissue, taken after IRX-2 immunotherapy. The receptor's source is a human donor with breast cancer. V is TRBV28 and J is TRBJ1-2; no reliable D call. For the CDR3, the DNA is TGTGCCAGCAGTTTCGGGTCCAGTACGGGCTACACCTTC. Encoded protein: CASSFGSSTGYTF.